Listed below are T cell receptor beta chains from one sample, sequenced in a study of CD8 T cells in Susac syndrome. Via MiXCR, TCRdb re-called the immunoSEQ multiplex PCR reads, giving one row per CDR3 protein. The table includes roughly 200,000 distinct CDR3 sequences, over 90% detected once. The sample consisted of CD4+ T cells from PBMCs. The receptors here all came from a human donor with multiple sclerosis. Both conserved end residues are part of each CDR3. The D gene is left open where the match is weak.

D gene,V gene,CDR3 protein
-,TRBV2,CASREDTNTGELFF
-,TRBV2,CASSEALRQTEAFF
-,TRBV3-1,CASSSLGKGGAPLHF
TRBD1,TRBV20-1,CSARDRTGGMNEQFF
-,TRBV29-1,CSALPPGSNYGYTF
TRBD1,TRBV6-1,CATRTGGTDTQYF
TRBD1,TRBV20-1,CSAGRQGVGYGYTF
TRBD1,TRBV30,CAWSVGQLTDTQYF
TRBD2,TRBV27,CASSRKGLANYEQYF
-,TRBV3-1,CASSQGVGDHYGYTF
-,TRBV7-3,CASSFAGYYTGELFF
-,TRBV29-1,CSSREGPDTQYF
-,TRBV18,CASSPPVTDTQYF
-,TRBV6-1,CASRFSEAYSDTQYF
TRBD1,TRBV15,CATSADRGRYEQYF
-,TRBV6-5,CASTVGHLIGELFF
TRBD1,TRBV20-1,CSAQDRGISGNTIYF
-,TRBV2,CASSEGGLRTEAFF
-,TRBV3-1,CASSQSPRQPQHF
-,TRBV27,CASRILQGSPLHF
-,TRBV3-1,CASSQDVQVGADTQYF
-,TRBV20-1,CSAIRQGNQPQHF
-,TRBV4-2,CASSQDAVQGNYGYTF
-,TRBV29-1,CSGTTGGQDTEAFF
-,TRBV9,CASSVADYQPQHF
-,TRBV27,CASSLNARPNEKLFF
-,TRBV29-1,CSAEDLGETQYF
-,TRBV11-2,CASSSFVGPDTQYF
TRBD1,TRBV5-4,CASRRDSYGYTF
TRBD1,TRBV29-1,CSVDSTGGEKLFF